The rows below give T cell receptor beta chains drawn from one sample of a study of monozygotic twins with inflammatory bowel disease. Reprocessing the 5' RACE reads, TCRdb reports a single entry for every CDR3 protein and omits DNA. The sample has about 300,000 distinct CDR3 sequences; the top ten hold 5.6%. Sequencing was carried out using blood. These TCRs come from a human donor with ulcerative colitis or Crohn's disease, or a healthy co-twin of an affected twin (not recorded which). The CDR3 runs from the conserved cysteine through the conserved F or W.

j_call | v_call | cdr3_aa
TRBJ2-1 | TRBV27 | CASSSSGFARSSYNEQFF
TRBJ2-2 | TRBV5-1 | CASSSNRAGELFF
TRBJ2-1 | TRBV6-2/TRBV6-3 | CASSYSILESSYNEQFF
TRBJ2-1 | TRBV7-2 | CASSQTLASQFF
TRBJ2-3 | TRBV9 | CASSVGSSGGLSTDTQYF
TRBJ2-1 | TRBV3-1 | CASSQGAGFGTEQFF
TRBJ2-5 | TRBV5-1 | CASSLDAAGVQETQYF
TRBJ2-3 | TRBV6-5 | CASSYSIFLGLTDTQYF
TRBJ1-1 | TRBV12-3/TRBV12-4 | CASSYIKTGVGVRTAFF
TRBJ2-5 | TRBV5-6 | CASSSGGKQETQYF
TRBJ2-7 | TRBV28 | CASSSRGPYEQYF
TRBJ2-2 | TRBV7-2 | CASSLKGTGELFF
TRBJ2-7 | TRBV4-3 | CASSQDYEGTYEQYF
TRBJ2-2 | TRBV24-1 | CATSDLSALAGNTGELFF
TRBJ2-3 | TRBV3-1 | CASSQDQASSGRTDTQYF
TRBJ1-5 | TRBV12-3/TRBV12-4 | CASSPGPSTQHF
TRBJ2-5 | TRBV5-1 | CASSSGQYQETQYF
TRBJ2-7 | TRBV23-1 | CASSQSPYEQYF
TRBJ1-1 | TRBV27 | CASSPLVGRNTEAFF
TRBJ2-7 | TRBV6-2/TRBV6-3 | CASSYSRLAGGSHRYEQYF
TRBJ2-3 | TRBV28 | CASSLRAGGINTQYF
TRBJ1-1 | TRBV7-9 | CASSLDHREAFF
TRBJ2-2 | TRBV5-4 | CASSWRDTGELFF
TRBJ2-4 | TRBV6-4 | CASSAPGLAEVFGLAKNIQYF
TRBJ2-5 | TRBV10-1 | CASSESGYQETQYF
TRBJ1-5 | TRBV7-9 | CASRPGTGDQPQHF
TRBJ1-1 | TRBV20-1 | CSAVGTGSGNTEAFF
TRBJ1-2 | TRBV18 | CASSAQEDYGYTF
TRBJ2-5 | TRBV6-1 | CASSAPRTSEETQYF
TRBJ2-2 | TRBV28 | CASNRATSGTGELFF
TRBJ2-1 | TRBV18 | CASSPHNEQFF
TRBJ2-1 | TRBV5-1 | CASSLAGRHDYNEQFF
TRBJ1-5 | TRBV6-2/TRBV6-3 | CASRIPGRGGSNQPQHF
TRBJ2-3 | TRBV5-1 | CASSWYSSGRETDTQYF
TRBJ1-1 | TRBV6-4 | CASSKGGANTEAFF
TRBJ2-5 | TRBV7-2 | CASSLSAGATQETQYF
TRBJ1-2 | TRBV5-1 | CASTPLPGNGGYTF
TRBJ1-1 | TRBV12-3/TRBV12-4 | CASSPRRGLTTEAFF
TRBJ2-1 | TRBV20-1 | CSGDNSYNEQFF
TRBJ2-7 | TRBV5-4 | CASSRAQRVPTYEQYF
TRBJ1-1 | TRBV20-1 | CSARRQGSTEAFF
TRBJ1-1 | TRBV4-3 | CASSQASEAEAFF
TRBJ2-3 | TRBV6-2/TRBV6-3 | CASSSAGGLDTQYF
TRBJ2-1 | TRBV28 | CASLRTYNEQFF
TRBJ1-2 | TRBV12-3/TRBV12-4 | CASSSTGGWRGYTF
TRBJ2-6 | TRBV2 | CASRGQSAGANVLTF
TRBJ2-1 | TRBV29-1 | CSFGFLAGVFNEQFF
TRBJ2-1 | TRBV7-2 | CASSLILQGADNEQFF
TRBJ1-6 | TRBV27 | CASSRTGQGRNSPLHF
TRBJ1-1 | TRBV18 | CASSPRPGVSNSRGTEAFF
TRBJ2-1 | TRBV12-3/TRBV12-4 | CASTQGEGRSYNEQFF
TRBJ1-2 | TRBV29-1 | CAALKGGGGYTF